This T cell receptor beta chain came from a study of T cell changes during pregnancy in multiple sclerosis. The data were produced by immunoSEQ multiplex PCR, yet TCRdb's version contains in-frame clones alone and is incomplete. Of about 11,000 clones in the sample, about 95% are singletons; the top ten hold almost 0.3%. This clone was observed a single time. CDR3 length equals 15 residues. Trimming stripped 1 base from V and 2 bases from J, with 10 bases between. Looked up from germline, CDR1 is MNHEY and CDR2 is SMNVEV (reference sequence). This clonotype was obtained from a female donor with multiple sclerosis, enrolled in a pregnancy study. Sequences were derived from CD4+ T cells from peripheral blood mononuclear cells, sampled before pregnancy. The chain carries TRBV27 and TRBJ2-3; weak D call: TRBD1 (6 bases). Here the CDR3 reads CASSLFRTVTDTQYF. As DNA, the CDR3 is TGTGCCAGCAGTTTATTCCGGACAGTCACAGATACGCAGTATTTT.